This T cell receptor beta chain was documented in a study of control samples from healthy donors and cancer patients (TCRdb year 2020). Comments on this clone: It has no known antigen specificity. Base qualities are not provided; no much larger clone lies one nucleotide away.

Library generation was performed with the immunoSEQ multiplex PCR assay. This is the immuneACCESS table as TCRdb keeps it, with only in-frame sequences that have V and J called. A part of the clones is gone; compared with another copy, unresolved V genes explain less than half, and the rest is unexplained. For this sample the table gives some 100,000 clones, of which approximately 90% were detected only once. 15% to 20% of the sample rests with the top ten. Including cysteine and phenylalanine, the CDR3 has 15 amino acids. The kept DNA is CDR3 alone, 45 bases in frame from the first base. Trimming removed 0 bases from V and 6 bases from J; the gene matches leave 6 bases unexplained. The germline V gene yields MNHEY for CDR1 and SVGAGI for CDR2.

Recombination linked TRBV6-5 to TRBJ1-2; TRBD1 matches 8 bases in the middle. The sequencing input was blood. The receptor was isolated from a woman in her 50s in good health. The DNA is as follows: TGTGCCAGCAGTTACTCCTTTGGGACAGGCAATGGCTACACCTTC. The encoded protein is CASSYSFGTGNGYTF.